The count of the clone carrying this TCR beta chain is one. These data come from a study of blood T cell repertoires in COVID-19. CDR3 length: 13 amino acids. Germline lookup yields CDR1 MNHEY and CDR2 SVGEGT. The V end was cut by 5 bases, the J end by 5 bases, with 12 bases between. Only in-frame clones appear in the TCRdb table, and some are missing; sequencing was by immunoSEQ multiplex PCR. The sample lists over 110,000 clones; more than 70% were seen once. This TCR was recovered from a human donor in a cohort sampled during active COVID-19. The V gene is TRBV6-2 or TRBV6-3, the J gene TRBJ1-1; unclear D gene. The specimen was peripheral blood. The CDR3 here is CASSPTRSTEAFF. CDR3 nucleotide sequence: TGTGCCAGCAGTCCCACACGGAGTACTGAAGCTTTCTTT.